Sequencing of this T cell receptor beta chain was carried out in a study of blood T cell repertoires in COVID-19. The overall study: The cDNA or gDNA used as material had been derived from T cells, B-cell-depleted T cells, or PBMCs.

CDR1 and CDR2 (germline): SGHRS, YFSETQ. Trimming cost V 0 bases and J 4 bases, with 5 bases left between them. This CDR3 has 13 residues. In the authors' methods: Estimated nucleated cell counts came from reference gene primer amplification. TCRdb's table, derived via immunoSEQ multiplex PCR, lists solely in-frame clones and lacks some. V, J and clone size are those of that table, while D and trimming were read from the DNA. Among about 100,000 clones, 65% to 90% were seen once, and the ten largest hold about 2.5%. The sequenced material came from PBMCs or T cells enriched from blood (not recorded which). The V call is TRBV5-1, the J call TRBJ1-3, with D unclear. This sequence was found in a woman aged 50 to 65 who had recovered from COVID-19. The CDR3 nucleotides read TGCGCCAGCAGCTTGGTGCAGGGAAACACCATATATTTT. Translating it yields CASSLVQGNTIYF.